This TCR beta chain was sequenced in a study of T cells in narcolepsy. On the study more broadly: Donors had narcolepsy type 1 or type 2, or were healthy controls. Study-wide results and caveats: Autoreactive clonotypes reportedly recurred in blood of same and different patients, not controls. Autoreactive HCRT-specific and TRIB2-specific clonotypes were marked in same-patient CSF-versus-blood CD4+ comparisons. No autoreactive T cell clone sequences appeared in some memory CD4+ repertoires.

With respect to this clone: Its antigen is not identified.

Assay used: immunoSEQ multiplex PCR; TCRdb lists only in-frame clones, some missing. The repertoire holds 25,000 or so clones, with approximately 80% as singletons. CDR1 and CDR2 from the germline V gene are MNHEY and SMNVEV (reference sequence). The CDR3 is 15 amino acids. V lost 6 bases, J lost 1 base, and 5 bases stayed unmatched. The receptor comes from a human donor with narcolepsy. What was sequenced was CD45RA- memory CD4+ T cells from PBMCs. The chain couples TRBV27 to TRBJ2-2; 7 nucleotides match TRBD2. Here the CDR3 DNA reads TGTGCCAGCAGAGGGAGGGATTGGAACACCGGGGAGCTGTTTTTT. Its protein product is CASRGRDWNTGELFF.